This T cell receptor (beta chain) comes out of a study of T cell repertoires in cytomegalovirus infection. The overall study: CMV infection together with matching HLA type was indicated by public TCR beta signatures.

This clonotype was found many times. Its target is not known. Study findings and constraints: HLA-C-restricted CMV-specific TCR beta clonotypes prevailed in the ex vivo response. Public TCR beta family frequency separated CMV-and-HLA carriers, including in an independent cohort.

Germline loops: CDR1 SEHNR, CDR2 FQNEAQ (reference sequence). Trimming removed 5 bases from V and 4 bases from J, with 12 bases in between. This CDR3 contains 13 residues. One entry per CDR3 protein, called by TCRdb with MiXCR from the reads. The table lists approximately 500,000 distinct CDR3 sequences, around 11% of them singletons. This chain joins TRBV7-9 and TRBJ2-7; the D gene is possibly TRBD2 (5 bases). The sample taken for sequencing was PBMCs. This sequence originates from a human donor in good health (CMV status not recorded). Some clones in this sample may be carry-over from other donors' samples. This CDR3 is CASSNLREYEQYF. The CDR3 bases are TGTGCCAGCAGCAATCTACGGGAATACGAGCAGTACTTC. The complete variable domain, with remaining parts taken from reference TRBV7-9 and TRBJ2-7, reads DTGVSQNPRHKITKRGQNVTFRCDPISEHNRLYWYRQTLGQGPEFLTYFQNEAQLEKSRLLSDRFSAERPKGSFSTLEIQRTEQGDSAMYLCASSNLREYEQYFGPGTRLTVT.